The clone carrying this T cell receptor beta chain occurred once. These data come from a study of blood T cell repertoires in COVID-19. For the study at large: Sites in the United States, Italy and Spain provided acute and convalescent COVID-19 samples. PBMCs, B-cell-depleted T cells, or T cells were the source of the cDNA or gDNA that made up the material.

The CDR3 loop spans 12 amino acids. As processed by the authors: Nucleated cell number was recorded as an estimate derived from reference gene primer amplification. Profiling relied on immunoSEQ multiplex PCR, and the TCRdb table lists in-frame clones only, not all of them. From that table come the V and J calls and clone size; the DNA was used to work out D and trimming. The top ten hold 4.5% to 6% of the sample, which has around 230,000 clones, 65% to 90% seen once. The sequence was collected from a man aged 45-65 years with COVID-19, enrolled during active disease. The V gene is TRBV21-1, the J gene TRBJ2-3; TRBD2, the D gene given by the table, was not confirmed from the DNA. TRBV21-1 is marked as a pseudogene. The specimen sequenced was peripheral blood. The CDR3 reads CASSNSGDTQYF. Written as DNA, the CDR3 is TGTGCCAGCAGCAACTCGGGAGATACGCAGTATTTT.